This T cell receptor beta chain was captured by sequencing in a study of blood T cell repertoires in COVID-19. The CDR3 totals 14 residues. V was pared by 4 bases and J by 7 bases, with 8 bases of the junction left unmatched. Germline V gives CDR1 SGDLS, CDR2 YYNGEE. Authors' processing steps: By means of reference gene primer amplification, nucleated cell counts were estimated. The assay was immunoSEQ multiplex PCR, and TCRdb's table has in-frame clones only and misses some. For V, J and clone size, that table is used; D and trimming come from the DNA. The table shows around 170,000 clones, with 80% to 85% occurring only once.

This clonotype originated in a woman in her 70s with COVID-19, enrolled during active disease. Sequences were obtained from peripheral blood. The rearrangement joins TRBV9 to TRBJ2-1; TRBD2 aligns across 7 bases. The DNA of the CDR3 is TGTGCCAGCAGCCCCTTGGGGCGGGAGAATGAGCAGTTCTTC. Translated: CASSPLGRENEQFF.